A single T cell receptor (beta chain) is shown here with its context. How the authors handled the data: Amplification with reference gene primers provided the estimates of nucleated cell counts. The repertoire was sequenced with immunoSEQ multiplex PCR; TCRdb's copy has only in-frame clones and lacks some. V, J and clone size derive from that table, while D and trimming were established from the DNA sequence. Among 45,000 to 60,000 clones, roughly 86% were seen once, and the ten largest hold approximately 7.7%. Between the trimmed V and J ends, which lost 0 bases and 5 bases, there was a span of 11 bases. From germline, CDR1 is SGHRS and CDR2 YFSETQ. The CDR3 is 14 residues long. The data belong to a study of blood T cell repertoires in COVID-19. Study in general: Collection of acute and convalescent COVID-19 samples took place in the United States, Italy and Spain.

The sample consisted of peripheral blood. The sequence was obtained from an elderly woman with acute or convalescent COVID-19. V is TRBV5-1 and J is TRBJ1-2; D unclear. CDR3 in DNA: TGCGCCAGCAGCTTGGGCCCCCAGGCTTATGGCTACACCTTC. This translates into CASSLGPQAYGYTF.